This T cell receptor beta chain was retrieved from a study of cytomegalovirus exposure and HLA in healthy donors. The PCR was carried out with 60 Vbeta primers and 13 Jbeta primers. Some clones are missing from TCRdb's copy, which holds only in-frame ones; the method was immunoSEQ multiplex PCR. The table includes around 140,000 clones, approximately 75% detected once. The sequence derives from a man in his fifties in good health and CMV-seropositive. Sequenced sample: PBMCs.

The CDR3 coding sequence is TGTGCCAGCACCATAGCGGGGGGGCGAAATGAGCAGTTCTTC. Translated, it gives CASTIAGGRNEQFF. The chain links TRBV11-2 to TRBJ2-1, with TRBD2 matching over 11 bases. The CDR3 totals 14 residues. The germline CDR1 and CDR2 sequences are SGHAT and FQNNGV. The trim removed 7 bases at V and 7 bases at J, leaving 6 bases unmatched.